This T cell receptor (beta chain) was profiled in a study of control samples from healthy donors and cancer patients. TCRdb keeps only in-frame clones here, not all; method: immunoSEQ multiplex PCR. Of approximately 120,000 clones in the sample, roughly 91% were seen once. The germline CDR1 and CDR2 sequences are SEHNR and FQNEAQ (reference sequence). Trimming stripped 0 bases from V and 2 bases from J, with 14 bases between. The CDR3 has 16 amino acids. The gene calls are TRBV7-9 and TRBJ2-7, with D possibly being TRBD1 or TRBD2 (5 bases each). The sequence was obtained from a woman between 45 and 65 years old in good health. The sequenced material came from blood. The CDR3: CASSLAVGVRAYEQYF. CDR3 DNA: TGTGCCAGCAGCTTAGCGGTGGGGGTCAGAGCCTACGAGCAGTACTTC. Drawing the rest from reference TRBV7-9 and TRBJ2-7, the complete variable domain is DTGVSQNPRHKITKRGQNVTFRCDPISEHNRLYWYRQTLGQGPEFLTYFQNEAQLEKSRLLSDRFSAERPKGSFSTLEIQRTEQGDSAMYLCASSLAVGVRAYEQYFGPGTRLTVT.